The 18 T cell receptor beta chains listed next were all sequenced from one sample in a study of blood T cell repertoires in COVID-19. Sequenced by immunoSEQ multiplex PCR; TCRdb stores in-frame clones only, minus some. The sample holds about 370,000 clones, 75% to 90% seen once. Material: PBMCs or T cells enriched from blood (not recorded which). These receptors came from a young man who had recovered from COVID-19.

The chain links TRBV2 to TRBJ2-2; 9 nucleotides align to TRBD2. Unmatched junction bases numbered 0, after V lost 1 base and J lost 0 bases. The germline V gene encodes CDR1 SNHLY and CDR2 FYNNEI. This CDR3 is 16 amino acids long. CDR3 sequence: CASSEVAGANTGELFF. The CDR3 DNA is TGTGCCAGCAGTGAAGTAGCGGGGGCGAACACCGGGGAGCTGTTTTTT.

This chain uses TRBV4-2 with TRBJ2-7, with a tentative D call TRBD2 (5 bases). Per the germline V gene, CDR1 is LGHNA and CDR2 is YNFKEQ. The CDR3 spans 15 residues. The ends were cut back, 1 base at V and 2 bases at J, with 12 bases in the middle. CDR3 nucleotide sequence: TGTGCCAGCAGCCAAGGACGGACTGTTACCTACGAGCAGTACTTC. Translation: CASSQGRTVTYEQYF.

The chain couples TRBV12-3 or TRBV12-4 to TRBJ2-7; D gene ambiguous. Deletions cut 5 bases from V and 5 bases from J, with 10 bases between. The CDR3 loop spans 12 amino acids. The chain's CDR3 is CASSPPSHEQYF. Written as DNA, the CDR3 is TGTGCCAGCAGTCCTCCTTCTCACGAGCAGTACTTC.

This chain joins TRBV6-5 and TRBJ1-5; D gene unclear. Germline CDR1 reads MNHEY; CDR2 reads SVGAGI. V dropped 8 bases and J dropped 0 bases, with 11 bases sitting between them. The CDR3 consists of 14 residues. CDR3 sequence reads: CASRDSTSNQPQHF. In DNA, the CDR3 is TGTGCCAGCCGGGATTCGACTAGCAATCAGCCCCAGCATTTT.

V gene TRBV3-1 (or the pseudogene TRBV3-2) combines with J gene TRBJ1-2, with D possibly TRBD1 on 5 matching bases. The V end was cut by 2 bases, the J end by 0 bases, with 10 bases between. In germline, CDR1 is LGHDT, CDR2 YNNKEL (reference sequence). This CDR3 region has 15 residues. As DNA, the CDR3 is TGTGCCAGCAGCCAAACTTCGACAGCTAACTATGGCTACACCTTC. Translating gives CASSQTSTANYGYTF.

On this clone: The same CDR3 arises from other DNA sequences in this sample as well. The chain is built from TRBV18 and TRBJ2-5; D uncertain. Looked up from germline, CDR1 is KGHSH and CDR2 is LQKENI. This CDR3 is 14 amino acids long. Deletions cut 0 bases from V and 2 bases from J, with 7 bases between. In DNA form, the CDR3 reads TGTGCCAGCTCACCACCCGCAGGTCAAGAGACCCAGTACTTC. Protein: CASSPPAGQETQYF.

The sample holds one count of this clone. V usage is TRBV5-1 and J usage is TRBJ2-2; the D is unclear. The germline V and J ends were trimmed by 0 bases and 0 bases, with 6 bases remaining between them. Germline-derived CDR1 and CDR2 are SGHRS and YFSETQ. The CDR3 contains 15 residues. The CDR3 nucleotides are TGCGCCAGCAGCTTGGATGGCCCGAACACCGGGGAGCTGTTTTTT. This encodes CASSLDGPNTGELFF. Filled out from reference TRBV5-1 and TRBJ2-2, the complete variable domain reads KAGVTQTPRYLIKTRGQQVTLSCSPISGHRSVSWYQQTPGQGLQFLFEYFSETQRNKGNFPGRFSGRQFSNSRSEMNVSTLELGDSALYLCASSLDGPNTGELFFGEGSRLTVL.

There are a few counts of this clone. This chain connects TRBV20-1 to TRBJ2-7, with D hard to call. Germline V lookup: CDR1 DFQATT, CDR2 SNEGSKA (reference sequence). The CDR3 extends over 11 amino acids. V was clipped by 0 bases and J by 9 bases, with 9 bases between them. As DNA, the CDR3 is TGCAGTGCTAGAGATCAGAACGTGCAGTACTTC. Its translation: CSARDQNVQYF.

The rearrangement joins TRBV14 to TRBJ2-7, with D possibly TRBD2 on 6 matching bases. The CDR3 is 13 amino acids. V lost 3 bases and J lost 12, with 18 bases in between. Germline V gives CDR1 SGHDN, CDR2 FVKESK. The CDR3 region is CASSHFLGGDWYF. In DNA, the CDR3 is TGTGCCAGCAGCCATTTTTTGGGGGGAGACTGGTACTTC.

The chain uses TRBV6-5 and TRBJ1-1; D is perhaps TRBD1 (6 bases). Trimming took 0 bases from V and 0 from J, leaving 8 bases between them. The germline V gene has CDR1 MNHEY and CDR2 SVGAGI. This CDR3 comprises 15 residues. CDR3 DNA: TGTGCCAGCAGTTACTCGCAGGGGCTGAACACTGAAGCTTTCTTT. The encoded protein is CASSYSQGLNTEAFF.

V usage is TRBV15 and J usage is TRBJ2-7, with TRBD1 identical over 7 bases. Trimming cost V 0 bases and J 2 bases; bases outside gene matches: 10. CDR3 length: 17 amino acids. Germline-derived CDR1 and CDR2 are LNHNV and YYDKDF (reference sequence). Here the CDR3 DNA reads TGTGCCACCAGCAGAGACGGCCCCATGGGACAGCCCTACGAGCAGTACTTC. Its protein is CATSRDGPMGQPYEQYF. The variable domain in full, completed from reference TRBV15 and TRBJ2-7, reads DAMVIQNPRYQVTQFGKPVTLSCSQTLNHNVMYWYQQKSSQAPKLLFHYYDKDFNNEADTPDNFQSRRPNTSFCFLDIRSPGLGDTAMYLCATSRDGPMGQPYEQYFGPGTRLTVT.

V usage is TRBV5-8 and J usage is TRBJ1-2; 7 nucleotides match TRBD1. J gave up 1 base and V 5 bases, and 5 bases lay outside the gene matches. The CDR3 covers 14 residues. Germline CDR1 is SGHTS and CDR2 is YDEGEE. The CDR3 coding sequence is TGTGCCAGCAGTCTGGGACAGATTAACTATGGCTACACCTTC. This codes for CASSLGQINYGYTF.

CDR3 DNA sequence: TGTGCCTGGAGTGGGCAGGCTTACAATGAGCAGTTCTTC. It is translated as CAWSGQAYNEQFF. This chain joins TRBV30 and TRBJ2-1; no clear D. CDR1 GTSNPN and CDR2 SVGIG come from the germline V gene (reference sequence). Trimming shortened V by 1 base and J by 4 bases, and 8 bases separated the two germline ends. CDR3 size: 13 residues.

This chain joins TRBV5-5 and TRBJ2-5, with 8 bases identical to TRBD2. V shed 1 base and J 2 bases; nucleotides not matched to a gene: 4. CDR1 and CDR2 from the germline V gene are SGHKS and YYEKEE (reference sequence). This CDR3 has 15 amino acids. The CDR3 loop is CASSLQIAGQETQYF. CDR3 DNA: TGTGCCAGCAGCTTGCAAATAGCGGGGCAAGAGACCCAGTACTTC.

V and J are TRBV19 and TRBJ1-4; possible D gene TRBD1, 5 bases. Germline V gene sequence: CDR1 LNHDA, CDR2 SQIVND (reference sequence). Trimming cost V 4 bases and J 0 bases, with 9 bases left between them. The CDR3 runs to 15 residues. The CDR3 coding sequence is TGTGCCAGTAGTAGTGACAGTGCAACTAATGAAAAACTGTTTTTT. As protein: CASSSDSATNEKLFF.

This chain connects TRBV15 to TRBJ1-1, with 9 bases fitting TRBD1. The CDR3 length is 11 residues. Germline loops: CDR1 LNHNV, CDR2 YYDKDF (reference sequence). Trimming took 5 bases from V and 8 from J; bases not matched to a gene: 0. The CDR3 region is CATSGQGEAFF. CDR3 nucleotides: TGTGCCACCAGCGGACAGGGGGAAGCTTTCTTT.

This clone appeared once. The chain recombines TRBV7-2 with TRBJ1-2; D is perhaps TRBD1 (5 bases). Germline CDR1 SGHTA, CDR2 FQGNSA. Trimming left V 3 bases short and J 8 bases short, with 16 bases between. CDR3 length: 14 residues. CDR3 in DNA: TGTGCCAGCAGCTTCCCCGGGGGTCGGGGGGGCTACACCTTC. Its translation is CASSFPGGRGGYTF.

The CDR3 region has the DNA TGTGCCAGTAGTACCATCGCAGGGGTTTACTATGGCTACACCTTC. Its protein is CASSTIAGVYYGYTF. The chain is built from TRBV19 and TRBJ1-2; D possibly corresponds to TRBD1 (6 bases). The CDR3 is 15 residues long. V lost 4 bases, J lost 3 bases, and 15 bases lay in between. The germline V gene has CDR1 LNHDA and CDR2 SQIVND (reference sequence).